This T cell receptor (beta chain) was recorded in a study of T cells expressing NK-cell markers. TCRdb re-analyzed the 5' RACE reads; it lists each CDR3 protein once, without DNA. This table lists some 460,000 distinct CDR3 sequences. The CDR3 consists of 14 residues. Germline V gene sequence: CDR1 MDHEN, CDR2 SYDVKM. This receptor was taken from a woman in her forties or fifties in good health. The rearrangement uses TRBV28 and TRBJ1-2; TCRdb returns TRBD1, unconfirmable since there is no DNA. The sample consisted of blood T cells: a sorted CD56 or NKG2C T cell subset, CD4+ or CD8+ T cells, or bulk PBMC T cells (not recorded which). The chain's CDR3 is CASSDQGPNYGYTF.